The rows below give T cell receptor beta chains drawn from one sample of a study of CD8 T cells in ankylosing spondylitis. TCRdb used MiXCR to reprocess the 5' RACE reads, holding one entry per CDR3 protein. Of 250,000 or so distinct CDR3 sequences in the sample, roughly 18% were seen once. Sequencing was performed on blood, either unsorted or a sorted T cell fraction (not recorded which). These receptors all stem from a male donor with ankylosing spondylitis or in good health (not recorded which). Each CDR3 is given with its conserved first and last residue. Rows may omit the clone size; those that give it use once, few, many or a size class.

abundance	v_gene	len	CDR3aa
.	TRBV9	16	CASSGYRGWLSYGYTF
.	TRBV9	16	CASSAVGGGGISEAFF
.	TRBV29-1	11	CSDERETEAFF
.	TRBV4-1	13	CASSHIQGNEQFF
few	TRBV3-1	12	CASSPPGREAFF
few	TRBV7-9	16	CASSSYPAGQMVEAFF
few	TRBV4-1	17	CASSQMGASGTTYEQYF
.	TRBV2	14	CASIKGDSWEKLFF
few	TRBV18	15	CASSPRTESTDTQYF
few	TRBV6-1	16	CASSLPGGSSYNEQFF
few	TRBV9	16	CASSGGLAGGRDEQFF
many	TRBV10-3	14	CAISEGTGYYEQYF
many	TRBV7-6	13	CASSRYEPNEQFF
few	TRBV5-6	15	CASSPTSRSYNEQFF
.	TRBV7-3	16	CASGYRGTSANNEQFF
.	TRBV6-1	16	CASSSTGTYSNQPQHF
.	TRBV5-1	14	CASSFGGLPSEQYF
few	TRBV12-3/TRBV12-4	15	CASTDGGDSFYEQYF
.	TRBV9	15	CASTPGSEYSYEQYF
many	TRBV2	12	CASRGGPYEQYF
.	TRBV18	17	CASSPPPGQGVFSEAFF
.	TRBV10-1	15	CASSEGVSNTGELFF
few	TRBV27	13	CASSFGGSEKLFF
few	TRBV20-1	15	CSARDVTGTDYEQYF
.	TRBV20-1	15	CSAVKGGTSRNEQYF
many	TRBV12-3/TRBV12-4	13	CASNLYSTDTQYF